The 27 T cell receptor beta chains presented below share a single source sample, sequenced in a study of CD8+ T cells in alopecia areata. Sequencing used cDNA as its template, made by extracting RNA and reverse transcribing it. The protocol was immunoSEQ multiplex PCR, while the TCRdb copy is restricted to in-frame clones and leaves out a portion. Counted here are over 150,000 clones, roughly 50% occurring once; the ten biggest clones make up approximately 4.9%. The specimen was CD8+ T cells sorted from blood. These receptors were obtained from a human donor in good health.

The CDR3 spells CASSQADRGQETQYF. The DNA for the CDR3 is TGCGCCAGCAGCCAAGCCGACAGGGGCCAAGAGACCCAGTACTTC. This chain links TRBV4-1 with TRBJ2-5; 8 bases fit TRBD1. Losses at the gene ends were 1 base for V and 1 base for J; bases not matched to a gene: 2. CDR1 MGHRA and CDR2 YSYEKL come from the germline V gene. The CDR3 has 15 residues.

This clone occurred a few times. This chain joins TRBV7-9 and TRBJ2-7; no reliable D call. Per germline, CDR1 SEHNR and CDR2 FQNEAQ (reference sequence). V was shortened by 4 bases and J by 7 bases, with 14 bases between the two germline ends. The CDR3 spans 13 residues. Here the CDR3 reads CASSSTPYLEQYF. As DNA, the CDR3 is TGTGCCAGCAGCTCTACCCCCTACCTTGAGCAGTACTTC.

The chain employs TRBV5-1 and TRBJ1-2; 9 bases are a match to TRBD1. Germline assignment: CDR1 SGHRS and CDR2 YFSETQ. V dropped 4 bases and J dropped 2; count of bases not matched to a gene: 18. This CDR3 is built from 19 residues. CDR3 sequence reads: CASSPEGPGTGLGNYGYTF. DNA of the CDR3: TGCGCCAGCAGCCCAGAGGGGCCCGGGACAGGGCTGGGGAACTATGGCTACACCTTC.

The V call is TRBV7-7, the J call TRBJ2-5; D is unresolved. This CDR3 is built from 15 residues. Trimming removed 3 bases at V and 4 bases at J, with 15 bases between. In germline, CDR1 is SSHAT, CDR2 FNYEAQ (reference sequence). CDR3 nucleotides: TGTGCCAGCAGCTTGGAGTTCTCCCGGGCAGAGACCCAGTACTTC. It is translated as CASSLEFSRAETQYF.

The chain uses TRBV4-1 and TRBJ1-5; 7 bases are shared with TRBD1. CDR1 and CDR2 from the germline V gene are MGHRA and YSYEKL. V lost 1 base to trimming and J lost 7 bases; unmatched junction nucleotides: 4. The CDR3 contains 14 residues. The CDR3 loop is CASSQANRGQPQHF. The CDR3 DNA sequence: TGCGCCAGCAGCCAAGCTAACAGGGGCCAGCCCCAGCATTTT.

V usage is TRBV5-4 and J usage is TRBJ2-1; 10 bases are shared with TRBD2. The germline CDR1 and CDR2 sequences are SGHNT and YYREEE (reference sequence). The CDR3 sequence is 16 residues long. Unmatched junction bases numbered 6, after V lost 4 bases and J lost 2 bases. The CDR3 DNA sequence: TGTGCCAGCAGCACCGGGACTAGCGATACCTACAATGAGCAGTTCTTC. This encodes CASSTGTSDTYNEQFF. The entire variable domain, with the rest obtained from reference TRBV5-4 and TRBJ2-1, is as follows: ETGVTQSPTHLIKTRGQQVTLRCSSQSGHNTVSWYQQALGQGPQFIFQYYREEENGRGNFPPRFSGLQFPNYSSELNVNALELDDSALYLCASSTGTSDTYNEQFFGPGTRLTVL.

V is TRBV9 and J is TRBJ2-3; 11 positions agree with TRBD1. The CDR3 runs to 16 residues. With 2 bases clipped from V and 3 bases from J, the junction kept 5 bases outside the gene matches. Germline values: CDR1 SGDLS, CDR2 YYNGEE. CDR3 in amino acids: CASSVGQGAPTDTQYF. DNA of the CDR3: TGTGCCAGCAGCGTTGGACAGGGGGCCCCTACAGATACGCAGTATTTT. Drawing the rest from reference TRBV9 and TRBJ2-3, the complete variable domain is DSGVTQTPKHLITATGQRVTLRCSPRSGDLSVYWYQQSLDQGLQFLIQYYNGEERAKGNILERFSAQQFPDLHSELNLSSLELGDSALYFCASSVGQGAPTDTQYFGPGTRLTVL.

The chain has TRBV11-2 and TRBJ2-7; 7 bases match TRBD2. The CDR3 is 17 residues long. V lost 3 bases and J lost 1; bases outside the gene matches: 12. Germline-derived CDR1 and CDR2 are SGHAT and FQNNGV. In DNA, the CDR3 is TGTGCCAGCAGCTTGCCCGGGAGGAAGCTACGATCCTACGAGCAGTACTTC. This sequence encodes CASSLPGRKLRSYEQYF. The whole variable domain, remainder taken from reference TRBV11-2 and TRBJ2-7, is EAGVAQSPRYKIIEKRQSVAFWCNPISGHATLYWYQQILGQGPKLLIQFQNNGVVDDSQLPKDRFSAERLKGVDSTLKIQPAKLEDSAVYLCASSLPGRKLRSYEQYFGPGTRLTVT.

This clone was observed a handful of times. The chain couples TRBV7-9 to TRBJ2-3; possibly TRBD1 for D (6 bases). This CDR3 spans 15 amino acids. The V gene lost 6 bases and the J gene lost 0 bases, with 13 bases spanning the gap. CDR1 and CDR2 (germline): SEHNR, FQNEAQ (reference sequence). CDR3 coding DNA: TGTGCCAGCAGTCAACGGGACACTAGCACAGATACGCAGTATTTT. Amino acid sequence: CASSQRDTSTDTQYF.

The chain recombines TRBV30 with TRBJ2-5, with TRBD1 matching over 7 bases. With the DNA end fitting TRBJ2-7 better, the J assignment may be wrong. This CDR3 contains 12 residues. Looked up from germline, CDR1 is GTSNPN and CDR2 is SVGIG (reference sequence). The DNA of the CDR3 is TGTGCCTGGAGTACAGGGGTCCCCGAGCAGTACTTC. This translates into CAWSTGVPEQYF.

V is TRBV29-1 and J is TRBJ1-2, with a tentative D call TRBD1 (5 bases). The CDR3 is 15 amino acids. The V and J ends lost 0 bases and 7 bases respectively, with 18 bases between them. CDR1 and CDR2 from the germline V gene are SQVTM and ANQGSEA. CDR3 DNA: TGCAGCGTTGAAGATCTCGGGGGAGGGGTGGCTGGCTACACCTTC. This encodes CSVEDLGGGVAGYTF.

V is TRBV5-4 and J is TRBJ1-1; D is ambiguous. V lost 0 bases and J lost 3, with 12 bases in between. CDR3 length equals 15 residues. Germline loops: CDR1 SGHNT, CDR2 YYREEE (reference sequence). The CDR3 region has the DNA TGTGCCAGCAGCTTGGTTAGTGGGAGGGACACTGAAGCTTTCTTT. This gives the protein CASSLVSGRDTEAFF.

J is TRBJ2-5 and V is TRBV4-1, with D perhaps being TRBD1 or TRBD2 (6 bases each). The germline CDR1 and CDR2 sequences are MGHRA and YSYEKL. The CDR3 length is 15 residues. The germline V and J ends were trimmed by 3 bases and 1 base, with 12 bases remaining between them. For the CDR3, the DNA is TGCGCCAGCAGCCAGTTCGGGGGCCCCCAAGAGACCCAGTACTTC. Protein: CASSQFGGPQETQYF.

The chain employs TRBV7-9 and TRBJ1-2; D remains unclear. V gave up 1 base and J gave up 8 bases, with 8 bases separating them. The CDR3 extends over 12 amino acids. Germline V gene sequence: CDR1 SEHNR, CDR2 FQNEAQ (reference sequence). CDR3 coding DNA: TGTGCCAGCAGCTTAGTCCGGGGAGGCTACACCTTC. It yields the protein CASSLVRGGYTF.

This chain links TRBV29-1 with TRBJ1-1; 8 bases match TRBD1. CDR1 is SQVTM, CDR2 ANQGSEA, per germline. This CDR3 comprises 13 residues. V was clipped by 7 bases and J by 8 bases; unmatched bases: 12. As DNA, the CDR3 is TGCAGCGGAGCCTTGACAGGGGAGGTCGAAGCTTTCTTT. It codes for CSGALTGEVEAFF.

The chain uses TRBV30 and TRBJ2-6; 10 bases are shared with TRBD1. The V and J ends lost 4 bases and 2 bases, in that order; junction bases with no gene match: 5. This CDR3 contains 16 residues. Germline loops: CDR1 GTSNPN, CDR2 SVGIG (reference sequence). CDR3 protein: CAWTGTGVPGANVLTF. The DNA of the CDR3 is TGTGCCTGGACCGGGACAGGGGTTCCTGGGGCCAACGTCCTGACTTTC.

This clone was seen only once. The chain recombines TRBV11-2 with TRBJ1-6, with unresolved D. The germline V gene has CDR1 SGHAT and CDR2 FQNNGV. The CDR3 contains 15 residues. V lost 4 bases to trimming and J lost 7 bases, with 14 bases between them. The chain's CDR3 is CASSSLWGTNSPLHF. The CDR3 DNA sequence: TGTGCCAGCAGCTCCTTGTGGGGAACCAATTCACCCCTCCACTTT.

This clone was observed a handful of times. The rearrangement links TRBV7-8 to TRBJ2-5; tentatively, D is TRBD2 (6 bases). The V end was cut by 1 base, the J end by 4 bases, with 16 bases between. Germline V CDR1 and CDR2: SGHVS, FQNEAQ. The CDR3 loop spans 16 amino acids. Here the CDR3 DNA reads TGTGCCAGCAGCTTAGTTTGGGGGGAGATAGCAGAGACCCAGTACTTC. As protein: CASSLVWGEIAETQYF.

The V call is TRBV29-1, the J call TRBJ2-7; D not resolved. V dropped 0 bases and J dropped 0 bases, with 9 bases sitting between them. The CDR3 runs 14 residues. Germline loops: CDR1 SQVTM, CDR2 ANQGSEA. The chain's CDR3 is CSVEDQASSYEQYF. CDR3 sequence (DNA): TGCAGCGTTGAAGATCAAGCCAGCTCCTACGAGCAGTACTTC.

The chain has TRBV25-1 and TRBJ1-2; D gene ambiguous. Germline CDR1 and CDR2: MGHDK and SYGVNS. Trimming cost V 3 bases and J 11 bases, with 7 bases left between them. CDR3 length: 10 residues. The CDR3 loop is CASSEEGYTF. CDR3 DNA sequence: TGTGCCAGCAGTGAGGAGGGATACACCTTC.

The gene calls are TRBV30 and TRBJ2-7; D remains unclear. Germline V gene lookup returns CDR1 GTSNPN and CDR2 SVGIG (reference sequence). This CDR3 region has 11 residues. Trimming took 0 bases from V and 7 from J, leaving 7 bases between them. This CDR3 is CAWSVAGEQYF. In nucleotides, the CDR3 is TGTGCCTGGAGTGTAGCCGGGGAGCAGTACTTC.

The chain recombines TRBV27 with TRBJ2-1, with TRBD2 identical over 9 bases. Germline CDR1 reads MNHEY; CDR2 reads SMNVEV (reference sequence). The CDR3 spans 15 residues. V shed 6 bases and J 4 bases; nucleotides not matched to a gene: 7. The CDR3 spells CASSRIAGVYNEQFF. The DNA of the CDR3 is TGTGCCAGCAGCCGCATAGCGGGGGTTTACAATGAGCAGTTCTTC.

This clone appeared a few times. The chain uses TRBV2 and TRBJ1-3; no reliable D call. Between the trimmed V and J ends, which lost 6 bases and 3 bases, there was a span of 15 bases. Germline values: CDR1 SNHLY, CDR2 FYNNEI. The CDR3 covers 15 residues. CDR3 in DNA: TGTGCCAGCAGGTCCCCTGCCACAAGTGGAAACACCATATATTTT. Amino acid sequence: CASRSPATSGNTIYF.

This clone was counted between two and nine times. This chain connects TRBV2 to TRBJ2-2; perhaps TRBD1 as D (5 bases). Trimming shortened V by 4 bases and J by 7 bases, and 10 bases separated the two germline ends. CDR3 length: 13 residues. Germline CDR1 is SNHLY and CDR2 is FYNNEI. The CDR3 loop is CASSAGFNGELFF. Here the CDR3 DNA reads TGTGCCAGCAGTGCAGGGTTTAACGGGGAGCTGTTTTTT.

The rearrangement uses TRBV30 and TRBJ2-6; perhaps TRBD1 as D (5 bases). Germline values: CDR1 GTSNPN, CDR2 SVGIG (reference sequence). The CDR3 contains 14 residues. V was trimmed by 4 bases and J by 4 bases, leaving 11 bases between them. Written as DNA, the CDR3 is TGTGCCTGGACTGGGGCTCTGGGGGCCAACGTCCTGACTTTC. It translates to CAWTGALGANVLTF.

The rearrangement joins TRBV13 to TRBJ2-3; D gene unclear. V lost 3 bases and J lost 4, with 11 bases in between. CDR1 and CDR2 (germline): PRHDT, FYEKMQ (reference sequence). This CDR3 region has 14 residues. CDR3 sequence: CASSLRRAADTQYF. The CDR3, as DNA: TGTGCCAGCAGCTTGCGTCGAGCAGCAGATACGCAGTATTTT.

This chain joins TRBV4-2 and TRBJ2-1, with D possibly TRBD1 on 6 matching bases. The CDR3 loop spans 16 amino acids. Germline V gene sequence: CDR1 LGHNA, CDR2 YNFKEQ. V lost 3 bases and J lost 8, with 20 bases in between. CDR3 region: CASSHEEGPYRDEQFF. The CDR3 bases are TGTGCCAGCAGCCACGAAGAGGGCCCCTACAGGGATGAGCAGTTCTTC.